This entry lists 14 T cell receptor beta chains sequenced from one sample in a study of CD8+ T cells in alopecia areata. The treatment: oral pan-JAK inhibitor, 5-10 mg twice daily. After isolation, RNA underwent reverse transcription to generate cDNA as the sequencing template. Profiling relied on immunoSEQ multiplex PCR, and the TCRdb table lists in-frame clones only, not all of them. The sample lists 93,000 or so clones, just over 85% occurring once. Sequences were derived from CD8+ T cells sorted from blood, sampled between weeks 30 and 35, from a patient treated with tofacitinib. These receptors were obtained from a human donor with alopecia areata.

Only a few counts were recorded for this clone. The CDR3 DNA is TGTGCCAGCAGCTTAGGGGACAGGGGAAGAGACATATATGAGCAGTTCTTC. Protein: CASSLGDRGRDIYEQFF. The chain couples TRBV7-8 to TRBJ2-1; TRBD1 aligns across 10 bases. Germline-derived CDR1 and CDR2 are SGHVS and FQNEAQ. CDR3 length equals 17 residues. Trimming removed 1 base from V and 8 bases from J; junction bases left unmatched: 11.

This chain uses TRBV19 with TRBJ2-1; 7 bases map to TRBD1. With 0 bases clipped from V and 0 bases from J, the junction kept 2 bases outside the gene matches. The CDR3 consists of 16 residues. Germline V gives CDR1 LNHDA, CDR2 SQIVND (reference sequence). The CDR3: CASSIEWDSSYNEQFF. The CDR3 bases are TGTGCCAGTAGTATAGAGTGGGACAGCTCCTACAATGAGCAGTTCTTC.

The chain joins TRBV25-1 to TRBJ1-1, with D hard to call. V lost 4 bases and J 7 bases, leaving 10 bases between the germline ends. This CDR3 is 12 amino acids long. CDR1 MGHDK and CDR2 SYGVNS come from the germline V gene. This CDR3 reads CASSAGVLEAFF. For the CDR3, the DNA is TGTGCCAGCAGTGCTGGGGTACTTGAAGCTTTCTTT. Full variable domain (rest looked up from reference TRBV25-1 and TRBJ1-1): EADIYQTPRYLVIGTGKKITLECSQTMGHDKMYWYQQDPGMELHLIHYSYGVNSTEKGDLSSESTVSRIRTEHFPLTLESARPSHTSQYLCASSAGVLEAFFGQGTRLTVV.

The chain joins TRBV2 to TRBJ1-2; TRBD1 agrees at 8 bases. Trimming removed 1 base from V and 5 bases from J; junction bases left unmatched: 9. CDR1 is SNHLY, CDR2 FYNNEI, per germline. The CDR3 totals 16 residues. CDR3 residues: CASSEVGMDRAYGYTF. CDR3 in DNA: TGTGCCAGCAGTGAAGTAGGGATGGACAGGGCGTATGGCTACACCTTC.

This chain connects TRBV27 to TRBJ1-1; TRBD1 agrees at 7 bases. This CDR3 is 12 amino acids long. J gave up 7 bases and V 2 bases, and 1 base lay outside the gene matches. Germline V CDR1 and CDR2: MNHEY, SMNVEV (reference sequence). In DNA, the CDR3 is TGTGCCAGCAGTTTAGGGGACAGTGAAGCTTTCTTT. Encoded protein: CASSLGDSEAFF.

The chain joins TRBV4-1 to TRBJ1-1; D uncertain. In germline, CDR1 is MGHRA, CDR2 YSYEKL. The CDR3 covers 13 residues. Between the trimmed V and J ends, which lost 3 bases and 6 bases, there was a span of 11 bases. CDR3 amino acids: CASSQAVGAEAFF. The DNA for the CDR3 is TGCGCCAGCAGCCAGGCTGTGGGAGCTGAAGCTTTCTTT.

The chain combines TRBV7-9 with TRBJ1-4, with 8 bases lining up with TRBD1. The CDR3 is 15 residues long. From germline, CDR1 is SEHNR and CDR2 FQNEAQ (reference sequence). J was trimmed by 1 base and V by 6 bases; bases with no gene match: 4. DNA for the CDR3: TGTGCCAGCAGACCCGACAGGGGAACTAATGAAAAACTGTTTTTT. This codes for CASRPDRGTNEKLFF.

The chain recombines TRBV27 with TRBJ1-4; D is unresolved. Germline CDR1 reads MNHEY; CDR2 reads SMNVEV (reference sequence). Trimming took 3 bases from V and 5 from J, leaving 16 bases between them. The CDR3 loop spans 16 amino acids. The chain's CDR3 is CASSFEPGTPNEKLFF. CDR3 coding DNA: TGTGCCAGCAGTTTTGAGCCTGGTACACCGAATGAAAAACTGTTTTTT.

The table lists this clone with a few counts. V is TRBV7-9 and J is TRBJ2-1, with TRBD1 identical over 8 bases. Germline CDR1 SEHNR, CDR2 FQNEAQ (reference sequence). J lost 6 bases, V lost 4 bases, and 11 bases had no gene match. The CDR3 totals 16 residues. CDR3 coding DNA: TGTGCCAGCAGCTCGCCCTGGACAGGGCTTGGCAATGAGCAGTTCTTC. This gives the protein CASSSPWTGLGNEQFF. The full variable domain, with the rest looked up from reference TRBV7-9 and TRBJ2-1, is DTGVSQNPRHKITKRGQNVTFRCDPISEHNRLYWYRQTLGQGPEFLTYFQNEAQLEKSRLLSDRFSAERPKGSFSTLEIQRTEQGDSAMYLCASSSPWTGLGNEQFFGPGTRLTVL.

This chain connects TRBV19 to TRBJ1-5; D unclear. This CDR3 region has 14 residues. Germline CDR1 reads LNHDA; CDR2 reads SQIVND (reference sequence). The V gene lost 0 bases and the J gene lost 7 bases, with 10 bases spanning the gap. The DNA for the CDR3 is TGTGCCAGTAGTATAGATTACACCGGGCAGCCCCAGCATTTT. This codes for CASSIDYTGQPQHF.

This clone appeared a few times. The chain joins TRBV5-6 to TRBJ2-7; 7 nucleotides align to TRBD1. CDR1 is SGHDT and CDR2 is YYEEEE in the germline V gene. This CDR3 has 14 amino acids. The V segment lost 4 bases and the J segment 0 bases; nucleotides outside the gene matches: 4. The CDR3 sequence: CASSVDRASYEQYF. CDR3 sequence (DNA): TGTGCCAGCAGCGTCGACAGGGCCTCCTACGAGCAGTACTTC.

The gene calls are TRBV4-3 and TRBJ2-7; D is ambiguous. This CDR3 is 13 amino acids long. Trimming took off 1 base at V and 5 bases at J, with 9 bases between the two ends. The V gene's germline CDR1 is LGHNA and CDR2 YSLEER. The CDR3 DNA reads TGCGCCAGCAGCCAAGTTGGAGACGACGAGCAGTACTTC. Protein sequence: CASSQVGDDEQYF.

The chain links TRBV5-1 to TRBJ2-3; 11 positions agree with TRBD2. V lost 6 bases to trimming and J lost 0 bases; unmatched junction nucleotides: 3. CDR1 is SGHRS and CDR2 is YFSETQ in the germline V gene. The CDR3 consists of 15 residues. CDR3 nucleotide sequence: TGCGCCAGCACCGGGACTAGCGGAAGCACAGATACGCAGTATTTT. This sequence encodes CASTGTSGSTDTQYF. Using reference TRBV5-1 and TRBJ2-3 for the parts outside the CDR3, the full variable domain is KAGVTQTPRYLIKTRGQQVTLSCSPISGHRSVSWYQQTPGQGLQFLFEYFSETQRNKGNFPGRFSGRQFSNSRSEMNVSTLELGDSALYLCASTGTSGSTDTQYFGPGTRLTVL.

This clone has only a few counts. V and J are TRBV29-1 and TRBJ2-7; D gene unclear. The CDR3 is made up of 11 amino acids. Germline CDR1 is SQVTM and CDR2 is ANQGSEA. V was cut by 4 bases and J by 5 bases, with 9 bases left in between. The CDR3 DNA reads TGCAGCGTTGTTGAAATCGACGAGCAGTACTTC. Translating it yields CSVVEIDEQYF.